The 7 T cell receptor beta chains in this list originate from one sample, sequenced in a study of control samples from healthy donors and cancer patients. Repertoires were generated with immunoSEQ multiplex PCR, while TCRdb's copy carries only in-frame clones and drops some. Here the sample spans approximately 170,000 clones, about 93% being singletons. Sequencing was carried out using blood. The receptor set was obtained from a woman under 40 in good health.

V usage is TRBV7-9 and J usage is TRBJ1-2; tentative D call: TRBD1 (5 bases). Between the trimmed V and J ends, which lost 8 bases and 2 bases, there was a span of 15 bases. CDR1 is SEHNR, CDR2 FQNEAQ, per germline (reference sequence). This CDR3 comprises 14 residues. The CDR3 loop reads CASRDLGVNYGYTF. The CDR3 DNA sequence: TGTGCCAGCCGGGACCTTGGGGTCAACTATGGCTACACCTTC.

This chain joins TRBV27 and TRBJ2-7; 7 bases match TRBD1. This CDR3 spans 16 amino acids. After removal of 7 bases from V and 3 bases from J, the junction contained 15 bases not matched to a gene. Germline-derived CDR1 and CDR2 are MNHEY and SMNVEV (reference sequence). CDR3 DNA sequence: TGTGCCAGCACCCCACAGGGGCGAACAAACAGCTACGAGCAGTACTTC. This codes for CASTPQGRTNSYEQYF.

The J gene is TRBJ1-2, the V gene TRBV18; tentatively, D is TRBD1 (5 bases). V lost 3 bases and J lost 0, with 11 bases in between. Germline lookup yields CDR1 KGHSH and CDR2 LQKENI. The length of the CDR3 is 15 residues. In nucleotides, the CDR3 is TGTGCCAGCTCACCCGGGCCGGGGGCTAACTATGGCTACACCTTC. It yields the protein CASSPGPGANYGYTF.

CDR3 protein: CASSSYRVGNQPQHF. DNA for the CDR3: TGTGCCAGCAGTTCTTACAGGGTAGGCAATCAGCCCCAGCATTTT. The genes are TRBV28 and TRBJ1-5; D is possibly TRBD1 (6 bases). Trimming shortened V by 4 bases and J by 2 bases, and 12 bases separated the two germline ends. This CDR3 comprises 15 residues. In germline, CDR1 is MDHEN, CDR2 SYDVKM.

This rearrangement joins TRBV18 to TRBJ2-7, with TRBD2 matching over 12 bases. Unmatched junction bases numbered 4, after V lost 6 bases and J lost 4 bases. The germline V gene encodes CDR1 KGHSH and CDR2 LQKENI. The CDR3 runs to 14 residues. As DNA, the CDR3 is TGTGCCAGCTCGCAGACTAGCGGGAGTTACGAGCAGTACTTC. Translation gives CASSQTSGSYEQYF.

The count of this clone is one. The rearrangement joins TRBV6-6 to TRBJ1-1, with 9 bases matching TRBD1. The CDR3 length is 14 residues. The J segment lost 5 bases and the V segment lost 5 bases, leaving 6 bases of the junction unmatched. CDR1 is MNHNY and CDR2 is SVGAGI in the germline V gene (reference sequence). The CDR3 DNA follows: TGTGCCAGCAGTACACAGGGGGCCCGGACTGAAGCTTTCTTT. Residues: CASSTQGARTEAFF.

The rearrangement links TRBV4-3 to TRBJ2-1, with 7 bases fitting TRBD1. V was pared by 2 bases and J by 5 bases, with 3 bases of the junction left unmatched. The CDR3 is made up of 14 amino acids. Germline CDR1 LGHNA, CDR2 YSLEER. The CDR3 reads CASSQSQGNNEQFF. The CDR3 bases are TGCGCCAGCAGCCAATCACAGGGGAACAATGAGCAGTTCTTC.